The 3 T cell receptor beta chains below were found in one sample sequenced in a study of blood T cell repertoires in COVID-19. The method was immunoSEQ multiplex PCR; TCRdb's version includes in-frame clones alone and lacks a portion of them. The sample has under 350,000 clones, about 88% seen once. The sequenced sample consisted of peripheral blood. The receptors stem from a man aged 18 to 30 with active or convalescent COVID-19.

The chain joins TRBV3-1 (or the pseudogene TRBV3-2) to TRBJ1-2, with D maybe TRBD1 (6 bases). CDR1 is LGHDT, CDR2 YNNKEL, per germline (reference sequence). The germline V and J ends were trimmed by 3 bases and 4 bases, with 18 bases remaining between them. The CDR3 contains 16 residues. The CDR3: CASSQSRSGVIYGYTF. The CDR3 DNA reads TGTGCCAGCAGCCAGAGTCGATCAGGGGTTATCTATGGCTACACCTTC.

The V call is TRBV5-4, the J call TRBJ1-4, with 11 bases lining up with TRBD1. Germline-derived CDR1 and CDR2 are SGHNT and YYREEE (reference sequence). The CDR3 has 16 residues. Unmatched junction bases numbered 10, after V lost 4 bases and J lost 8 bases. CDR3 sequence reads: CASSPLPGQGEEKLFF. The CDR3 region has the DNA TGTGCCAGCAGCCCCCTGCCGGGACAGGGGGAAGAAAAACTGTTTTTT.

This clone was detected only a few times. The chain combines TRBV6-1 with TRBJ2-7; weak D call: TRBD1 (7 bases). The germline CDR1 and CDR2 sequences are MNHNS and SASEGT. V lost 3 bases and J lost 6, with 15 bases in between. The CDR3 covers 14 residues. As DNA, the CDR3 is TGTGCCAGCAGTGAGACAGGGACTTTGGGCGAGCAGTACTTC. Translated, it gives CASSETGTLGEQYF.